Described below is a single T cell receptor beta chain sequence and its context. The data stem from a study of blood T cell repertoires in COVID-19. Whole-study context: T cells, B-cell-depleted T cells, or PBMCs supplied cDNA or gDNA.

Authors' analysis steps: Amplification with reference gene primers provided the estimates of nucleated cell counts. Generated by immunoSEQ multiplex PCR, the TCRdb table keeps only in-frame clones and is missing some. V, J and clone size are taken as reported in that table, and D and trimming were inferred from the DNA itself. The profile shows tens of thousands of clones, about four fifths of them singletons. Seattle patients were enrolled while actively infected and followed longitudinally. The TCR was taken from a man aged 70 or older with COVID-19, enrolled during active disease. Specimen: peripheral blood.

DNA of the CDR3: TGTGCCAGTAGTACCCCGGGACAGGGGGCGGATGGCTACACCTTC. It is translated as CASSTPGQGADGYTF. V gene TRBV19 combines with J gene TRBJ1-2; 12 bases align to TRBD1. This CDR3 spans 15 amino acids. V lost 4 bases to trimming and J lost 6 bases; unmatched junction nucleotides: 6. The germline gives CDR1 LNHDA, CDR2 SQIVND (reference sequence).